This T cell receptor beta chain was retrieved from a study of blood T cell repertoires in COVID-19. The wider study: Spain, Italy and the United States supplied samples that represented acute and convalescent COVID-19. The cDNA or gDNA used as material had been derived from T cells, B-cell-depleted T cells, or PBMCs.

The V and J ends lost 4 bases and 2 bases, in that order; junction bases with no gene match: 11. The CDR3 has 17 residues. Germline loops: CDR1 MNHEY, CDR2 SMNVEV (reference sequence). How the authors handled the data: Amplification of reference gene primers provided the estimated nucleated cell counts. Some clones are missing from TCRdb's copy, which holds only in-frame ones; the method was immunoSEQ multiplex PCR. V, J and clone size reflect that table, while D and trimming were determined from the DNA. This sample has tens of thousands of clones, with 85% to 95% found just once. This TCR derives from a middle-aged man with acute or convalescent COVID-19. Source material: peripheral blood. J is TRBJ2-7 and V is TRBV27; TRBD2 matches 10 bases. Here the CDR3 DNA reads TGTGCCAGCAGTTACACGAGGGCTAGCGGGAGAACCTACGAGCAGTACTTC. This gives the protein CASSYTRASGRTYEQYF.